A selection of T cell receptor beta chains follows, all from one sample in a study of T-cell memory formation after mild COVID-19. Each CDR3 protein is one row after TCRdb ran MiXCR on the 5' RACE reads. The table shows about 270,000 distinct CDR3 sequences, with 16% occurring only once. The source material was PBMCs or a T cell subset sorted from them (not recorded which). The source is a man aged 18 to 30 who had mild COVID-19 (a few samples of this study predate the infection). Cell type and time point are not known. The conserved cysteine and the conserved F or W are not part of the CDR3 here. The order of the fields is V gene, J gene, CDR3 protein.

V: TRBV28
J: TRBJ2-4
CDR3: ASSFRGDIQY

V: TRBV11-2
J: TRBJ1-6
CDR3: ASSLGGGPLH

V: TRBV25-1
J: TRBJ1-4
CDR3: ASSATRTSEKLF

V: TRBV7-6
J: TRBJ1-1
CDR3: ASSPVEATEAF

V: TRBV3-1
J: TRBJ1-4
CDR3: ASSQDLGREKLF

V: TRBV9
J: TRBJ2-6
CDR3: ASSVESRSGANVLT

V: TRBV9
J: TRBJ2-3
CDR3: ASSVGQLDTQY

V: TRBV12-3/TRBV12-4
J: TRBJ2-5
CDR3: ASSLLRTQY

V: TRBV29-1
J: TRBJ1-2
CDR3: SVIVSHLLHYT

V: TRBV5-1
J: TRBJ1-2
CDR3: ASSLARTYGYT

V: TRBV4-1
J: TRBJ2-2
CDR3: ASSHQWGQGDTGELF

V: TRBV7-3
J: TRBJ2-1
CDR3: ASSLFAGGRNEQF

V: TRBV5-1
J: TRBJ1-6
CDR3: ASCDLRVSPLH

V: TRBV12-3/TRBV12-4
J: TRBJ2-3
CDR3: ASGKGSTDTQY

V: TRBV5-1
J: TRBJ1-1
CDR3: ASSTGTGLGTEAF

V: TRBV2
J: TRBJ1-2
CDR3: ASSRRTGGHGYT

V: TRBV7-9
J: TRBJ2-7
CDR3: ASSLRQAHEQY

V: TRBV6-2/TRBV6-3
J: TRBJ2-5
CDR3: ASTPVPDRHSKTQY

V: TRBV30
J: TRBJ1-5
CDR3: AWSRGLNQPQH

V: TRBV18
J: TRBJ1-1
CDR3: ASSSQANTEAF

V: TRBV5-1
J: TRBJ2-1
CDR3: ASSVQGPSYNEQF

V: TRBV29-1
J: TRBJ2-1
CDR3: SVDRTYNEQF

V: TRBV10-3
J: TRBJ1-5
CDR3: AIRQGFNQPQH

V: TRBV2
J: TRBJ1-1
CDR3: ASRSGQGANTEAF

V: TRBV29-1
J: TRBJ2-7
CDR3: SVEVTETHEQY

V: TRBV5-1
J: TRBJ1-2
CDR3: ASSLNTGTGDRGYT

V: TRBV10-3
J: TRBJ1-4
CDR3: AISELEGEKLF

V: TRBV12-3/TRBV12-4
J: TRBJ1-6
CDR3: ASSLADPGSSYNSPLH

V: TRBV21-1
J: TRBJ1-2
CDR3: ASSRCDGTGYGYT

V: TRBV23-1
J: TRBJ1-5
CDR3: ASIGRGGQPQH

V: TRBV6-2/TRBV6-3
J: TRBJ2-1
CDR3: ASSPPGTGFAQF

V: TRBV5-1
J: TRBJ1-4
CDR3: ASSPGQGADEKLF

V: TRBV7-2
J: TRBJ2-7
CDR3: ASSLRRGFHEQY

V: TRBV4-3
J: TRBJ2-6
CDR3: ASSHTTGSGANVLT

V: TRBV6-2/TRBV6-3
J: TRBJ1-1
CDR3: ASSWTGVYTEAF

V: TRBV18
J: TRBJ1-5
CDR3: ASSRGQGGSNQPQH